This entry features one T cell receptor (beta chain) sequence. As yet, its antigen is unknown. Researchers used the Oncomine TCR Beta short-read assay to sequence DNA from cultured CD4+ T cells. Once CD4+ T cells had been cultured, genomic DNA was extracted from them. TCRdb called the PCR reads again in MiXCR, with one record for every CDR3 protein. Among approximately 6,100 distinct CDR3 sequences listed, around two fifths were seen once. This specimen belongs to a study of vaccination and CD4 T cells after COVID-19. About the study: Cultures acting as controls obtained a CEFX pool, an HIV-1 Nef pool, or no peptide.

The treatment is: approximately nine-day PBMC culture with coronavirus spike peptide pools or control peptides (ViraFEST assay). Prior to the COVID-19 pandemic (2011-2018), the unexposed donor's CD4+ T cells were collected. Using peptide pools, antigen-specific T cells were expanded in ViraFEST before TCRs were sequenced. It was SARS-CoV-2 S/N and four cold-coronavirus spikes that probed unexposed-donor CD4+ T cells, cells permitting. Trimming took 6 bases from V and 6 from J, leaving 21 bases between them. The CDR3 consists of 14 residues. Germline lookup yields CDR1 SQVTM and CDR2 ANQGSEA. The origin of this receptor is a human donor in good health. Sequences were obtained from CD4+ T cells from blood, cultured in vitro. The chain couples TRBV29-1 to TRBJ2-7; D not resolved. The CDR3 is CSVQNRWGTSEQYF. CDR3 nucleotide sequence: TGCAGCGTACAGAACCGATGGGGTACGAGCGAGCAGTACTTC.